This T cell receptor beta chain is from a study of memory CD4+ T cells and cytomegalovirus serostatus. Study-level points and caveats: Of 150 to 200 reported CMV TCRbeta sequences, some 70 were found in memory CD4+ repertoires. Suggested: most of the CMV-linked TCR signature lies in CD4+ memory cells.

Germline V gene lookup returns CDR1 SGHRS and CDR2 YFSETQ. This CDR3 region has 16 residues. Trimming cost V 0 bases and J 4 bases, with 14 bases left between them. The assay was immunoSEQ multiplex PCR, and TCRdb's table has in-frame clones only and misses some. The table lists 35,000 to 50,000 clones, roughly three quarters of them singletons. The sort gate was single viable CD3+CD4+CD8-CD45RO+ cells for memory CD4+ T cells. Points on this clone: Its antigen remains unknown.

The clonotype comes from an adult in good health and CMV-seronegative. Sequenced: memory CD4+ T cells from blood. The chain combines TRBV5-1 with TRBJ1-3, with D possibly TRBD1 on 6 matching bases. Here the CDR3 reads CASSLAGGGFGNTIYF. The CDR3 DNA reads TGCGCCAGCAGCTTGGCGGGAGGGGGATTCGGAAACACCATATATTTT.